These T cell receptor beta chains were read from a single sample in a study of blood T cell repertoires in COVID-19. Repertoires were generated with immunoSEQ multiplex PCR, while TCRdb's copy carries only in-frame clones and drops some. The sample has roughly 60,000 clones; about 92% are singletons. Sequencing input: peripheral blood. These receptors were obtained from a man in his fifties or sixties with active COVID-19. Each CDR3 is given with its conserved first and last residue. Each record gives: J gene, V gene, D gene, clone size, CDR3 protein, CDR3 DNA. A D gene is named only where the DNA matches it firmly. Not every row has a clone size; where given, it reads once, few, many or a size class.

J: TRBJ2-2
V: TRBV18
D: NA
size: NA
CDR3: CASSPPSLATGELFF
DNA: TGTGCCAGCTCACCACCCTCCCTAGCGACCGGGGAGCTGTTTTTT

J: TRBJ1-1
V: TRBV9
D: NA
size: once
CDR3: CASSSRRGENTEAFF
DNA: TGTGCCAGCAGCTCCCGCAGGGGTGAGAACACTGAAGCTTTCTTT

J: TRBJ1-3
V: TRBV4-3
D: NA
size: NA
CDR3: CASSQGAGISGNTIYF
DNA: TGCGCCAGCAGCCAAGGTGCAGGGATCTCTGGAAACACCATATATTTT

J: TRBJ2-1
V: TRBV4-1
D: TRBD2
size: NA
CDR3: CASSQEGLATYNEQFF
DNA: TGCGCCAGCAGCCAAGAGGGACTAGCGACTTACAATGAGCAGTTCTTC

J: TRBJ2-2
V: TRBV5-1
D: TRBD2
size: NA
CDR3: CASSLVPLRGGAAAGELFF
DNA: TGCGCCAGCAGCCTCGTCCCTTTACGGGGGGGCGCAGCGGCCGGGGAGCTGTTTTTT

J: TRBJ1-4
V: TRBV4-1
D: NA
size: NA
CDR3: CASSQPTGATNEKLFF
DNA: TGCGCCAGCAGCCAACCCACAGGTGCAACTAATGAAAAACTGTTTTTT

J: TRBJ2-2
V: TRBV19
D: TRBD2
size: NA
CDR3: CASNPGLAGVGGELFF
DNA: TGTGCCAGTAATCCGGGACTAGCGGGAGTTGGCGGGGAGCTGTTTTTT

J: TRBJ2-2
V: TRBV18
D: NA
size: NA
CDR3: CASSLSGLNTGELFF
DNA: TGTGCCAGCTCACTGTCGGGTTTGAACACCGGGGAGCTGTTTTTT

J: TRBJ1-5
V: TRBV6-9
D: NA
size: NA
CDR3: CASPPRLSNQPQHF
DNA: TGTGCCAGCCCCCCCCGCCTAAGCAATCAGCCCCAGCATTTT

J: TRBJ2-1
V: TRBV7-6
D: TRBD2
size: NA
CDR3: CASSLGAGVRDEQFF
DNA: TGTGCCAGCAGCTTGGGAGCGGGAGTACGTGATGAGCAGTTCTTC

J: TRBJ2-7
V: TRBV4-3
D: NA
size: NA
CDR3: CASSQWSGSEQYF
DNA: TGCGCCAGCAGCCAATGGTCAGGGTCCGAGCAGTACTTC

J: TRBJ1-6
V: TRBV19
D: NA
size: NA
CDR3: CASSLQGESPLHF
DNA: TGTGCCAGTTCATTACAGGGAGAATCACCCCTCCACTTT

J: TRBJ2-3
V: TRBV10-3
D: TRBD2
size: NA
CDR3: CAISESGPGGGGTDTQYF
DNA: TGTGCCATCAGTGAGTCCGGTCCTGGGGGGGGAGGCACAGATACGCAGTATTTT

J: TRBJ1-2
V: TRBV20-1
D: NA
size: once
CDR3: CSAEGYTF
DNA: TGCAGCGCGGAGGGCTACACCTTC

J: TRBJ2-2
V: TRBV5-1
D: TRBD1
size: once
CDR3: CASSHGQGDTGELFF
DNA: TGCGCCAGCAGCCATGGACAGGGGGACACCGGGGAGCTGTTTTTT

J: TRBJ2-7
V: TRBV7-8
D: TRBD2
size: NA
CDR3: CASSLGGLAGRRYEQYF
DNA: TGTGCCAGCAGCTTAGGAGGCCTAGCGGGAAGGCGGTACGAGCAGTACTTC

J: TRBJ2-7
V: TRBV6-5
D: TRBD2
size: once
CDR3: CASKTQRGASYEQYF
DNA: TGTGCCAGCAAGACCCAGCGGGGGGCCTCCTACGAGCAGTACTTC

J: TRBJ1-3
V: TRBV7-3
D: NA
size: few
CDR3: CASSLGGTGNTIYF
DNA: TGTGCCAGCAGCTTAGGCGGTACTGGAAACACCATATATTTT

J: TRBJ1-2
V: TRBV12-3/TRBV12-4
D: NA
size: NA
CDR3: CASSSSGDYGYTF
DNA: TGTGCCAGCAGTTCGTCAGGGGACTATGGCTACACCTTC

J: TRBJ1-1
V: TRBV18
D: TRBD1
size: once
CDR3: CATQGGLNTEAFF
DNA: TGTGCCACCCAAGGGGGCCTGAACACTGAAGCTTTCTTT

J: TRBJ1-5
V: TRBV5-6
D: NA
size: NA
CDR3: CASSQRYSNNQPQHF
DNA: TGTGCCAGCAGCCAAAGATACAGTAATAATCAGCCCCAGCATTTT

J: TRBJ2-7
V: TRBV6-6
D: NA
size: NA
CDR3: CASSPTGSYEQYF
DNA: TGTGCCAGCAGTCCGACTGGCTCCTACGAGCAGTACTTC

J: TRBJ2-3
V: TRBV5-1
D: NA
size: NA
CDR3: CASSFGVASDTQYF
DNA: TGCGCCAGCAGCTTCGGGGTAGCATCGGATACGCAGTATTTT

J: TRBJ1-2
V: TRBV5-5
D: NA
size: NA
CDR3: CASSRGIDGYTF
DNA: TGTGCCAGCAGCAGAGGGATCGATGGCTACACCTTC

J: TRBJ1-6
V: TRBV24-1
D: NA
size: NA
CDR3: CATSDGYGNSPLHF
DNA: TGTGCCACCAGTGATGGTTACGGTAACTCACCCCTCCACTTT

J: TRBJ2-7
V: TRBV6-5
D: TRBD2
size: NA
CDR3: CASRPAGLGGDEQYF
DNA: TGTGCCAGCAGACCAGCTGGACTAGGAGGGGACGAGCAGTACTTC

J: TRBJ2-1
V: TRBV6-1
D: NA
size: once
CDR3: CASSESPGSSYNEQFF
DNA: TGTGCCAGCAGTGAATCGCCGGGGAGCTCCTACAATGAGCAGTTCTTC

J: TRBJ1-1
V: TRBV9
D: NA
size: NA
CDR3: CASSPGGNTEAFF
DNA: TGTGCCAGCAGCCCCGGAGGTAACACTGAAGCTTTCTTT

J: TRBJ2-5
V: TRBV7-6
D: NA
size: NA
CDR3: CASSYTNIETQYF
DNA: TGTGCCAGCAGCTATACAAACATAGAGACCCAGTACTTC

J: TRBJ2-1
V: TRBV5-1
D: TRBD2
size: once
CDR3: CASSPGSGRFDEQFF
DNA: TGCGCCAGCAGCCCCGGTAGCGGGAGATTCGATGAGCAGTTCTTC

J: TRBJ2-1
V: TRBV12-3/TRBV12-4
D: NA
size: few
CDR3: CASSHGAGREQFF
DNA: TGTGCCAGCAGTCACGGGGCCGGGAGAGAGCAGTTCTTC

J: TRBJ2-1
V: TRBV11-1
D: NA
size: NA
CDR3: CASSPSLRSYNEQFF
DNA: TGTGCCAGCAGTCCCTCACTCCGCTCCTACAATGAGCAGTTCTTC

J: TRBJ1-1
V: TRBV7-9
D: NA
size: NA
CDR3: CASRLTAGEGLNTEAFF
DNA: TGTGCCAGCAGGTTAACCGCAGGGGAGGGACTGAACACTGAAGCTTTCTTT

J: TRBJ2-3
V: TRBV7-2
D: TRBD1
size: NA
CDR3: CASSFAEGGYTQYF
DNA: TGTGCCAGCAGCTTCGCGGAAGGGGGCTATACGCAGTATTTT

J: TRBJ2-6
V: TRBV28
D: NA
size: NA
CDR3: CASSSQGFLTF
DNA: TGTGCCAGCAGTTCGCAGGGGTTCCTGACTTTC

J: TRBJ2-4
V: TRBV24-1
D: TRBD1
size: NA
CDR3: CATSDSTLLGQGGKNIQYF
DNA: TGTGCCACCAGTGACTCGACTCTATTGGGACAGGGCGGCAAAAACATTCAGTACTTC

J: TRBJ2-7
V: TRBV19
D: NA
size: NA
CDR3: CASSTRGAGNPYEQYF
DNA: TGTGCCAGTAGTACGAGAGGAGCGGGCAATCCCTACGAGCAGTACTTC

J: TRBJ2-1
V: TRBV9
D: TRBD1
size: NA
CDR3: CASSVAGGPGQGQFGSYNEQFF
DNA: TGTGCCAGCAGCGTAGCAGGAGGACCGGGACAGGGGCAATTCGGCTCCTACAATGAGCAGTTCTTC

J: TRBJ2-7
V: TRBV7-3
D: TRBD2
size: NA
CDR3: CASSLASGRHEQYF
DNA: TGTGCCAGCAGCTTAGCTAGCGGGAGACACGAGCAGTACTTC

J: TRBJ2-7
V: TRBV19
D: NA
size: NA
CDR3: CASSPSPRGEQYF
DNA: TGTGCCAGTAGCCCTTCGCCCCGGGGGGAGCAGTACTTC

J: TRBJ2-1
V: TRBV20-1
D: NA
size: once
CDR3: CSAPGVNEQFF
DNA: TGCAGTGCTCCAGGGGTCAATGAGCAGTTCTTC

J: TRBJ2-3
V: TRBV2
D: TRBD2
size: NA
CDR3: CASGGEADTQYF
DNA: TGTGCCAGCGGGGGGGAGGCAGATACGCAGTATTTT

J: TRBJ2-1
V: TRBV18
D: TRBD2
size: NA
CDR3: CASSPGTSENEQFF
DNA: TGTGCCAGCTCACCGGGGACTAGCGAGAATGAGCAGTTCTTC

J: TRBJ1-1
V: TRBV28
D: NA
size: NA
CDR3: CASSQRTLNTEAFF
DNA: TGTGCCAGCAGCCAACGGACTCTGAACACTGAAGCTTTCTTT

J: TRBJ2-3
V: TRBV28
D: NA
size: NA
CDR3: CASRGLELAQTDTQYF
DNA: TGTGCCAGCAGAGGGCTAGAGCTAGCGCAAACAGATACGCAGTATTTT

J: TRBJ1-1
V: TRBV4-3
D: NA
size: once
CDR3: CASSQAGYTEAFF
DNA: TGCGCCAGCAGCCAAGCGGGATACACTGAAGCTTTCTTT

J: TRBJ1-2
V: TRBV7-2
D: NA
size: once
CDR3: CASSLAPGNYGYTF
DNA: TGTGCCAGCAGCCTGGCACCAGGGAACTATGGCTACACCTTC

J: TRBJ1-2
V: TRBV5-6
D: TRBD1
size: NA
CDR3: CASSLQGDYGYTF
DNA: TGTGCCAGCAGCTTACAGGGGGACTATGGCTACACCTTC

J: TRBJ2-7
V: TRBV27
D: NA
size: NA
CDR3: CASGPQSRFGEQYF
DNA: TGTGCCAGTGGGCCCCAGTCCAGGTTCGGCGAGCAGTACTTC

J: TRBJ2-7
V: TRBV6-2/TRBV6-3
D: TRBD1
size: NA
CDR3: CASSYRQGSTFYEQYF
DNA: TGTGCCAGCAGTTACCGACAGGGGTCGACCTTCTACGAGCAGTACTTC

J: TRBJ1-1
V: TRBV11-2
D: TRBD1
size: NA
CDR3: CASSVTGTGGSGNTEAFF
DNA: TGTGCCAGCAGCGTAACCGGGACAGGGGGTTCAGGGAACACTGAAGCTTTCTTT

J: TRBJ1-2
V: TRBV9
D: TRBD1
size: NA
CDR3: CASSSPIGGGQVGGYTF
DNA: TGTGCCAGCAGCTCTCCCATCGGGGGTGGACAGGTAGGAGGCTACACCTTC

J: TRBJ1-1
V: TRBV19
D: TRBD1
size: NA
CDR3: CASSPLSTGAEAFF
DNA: TGTGCCAGTAGCCCCCTTAGTACAGGGGCTGAAGCTTTCTTT

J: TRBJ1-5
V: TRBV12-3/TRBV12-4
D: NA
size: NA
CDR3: CASSPTRGQPQHF
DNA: TGTGCCAGCAGCCCAACCCGCGGTCAGCCCCAGCATTTT

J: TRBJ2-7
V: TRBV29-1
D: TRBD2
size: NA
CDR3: CSVEELAGGSEQYF
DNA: TGCAGCGTTGAAGAACTAGCGGGAGGTTCCGAGCAGTACTTC